A single sample gave rise to the 17 T cell receptor beta chains below, sequenced in a study of T cells in Graves' hyperthyroidism and ophthalmopathy. RNA transcripts yielded amplified TCR beta CDR3 regions. HTBI primers were the set used in a first-round RT-PCR of the TCR CDR3. TCRdb reprocessed the multiplex PCR reads with MiXCR, giving one entry per CDR3 protein. Of about 740,000 distinct CDR3 sequences listed, approximately 15% are singletons. Sequencing input: blood. The receptors stem from a woman under 30 with Graves' hyperthyroidism.

The gene calls are TRBV10-3 and TRBJ2-3; no clear D. V was trimmed by 2 bases and J by 4 bases, leaving 7 bases between them. The CDR3 length is 13 residues. Germline values: CDR1 ENHRY, CDR2 SYGVKD. As DNA, the CDR3 is TGTGCCATCAGTGAGCGTCGGCCAGATACGCAGTATTTT. Translated, it gives CAISERRPDTQYF.

Of note for this clonotype: A junction boundary mismatches the germline segment, possibly from a read error. V gene TRBV18 combines with J gene TRBJ2-4; D is ambiguous. Germline lookup yields CDR1 KGHSH and CDR2 LQKENI. The CDR3 is 13 amino acids. DNA for the CDR3: TGTGCCAGCTCACAAGTAGCCAATAACATTCAGTACTTC. It codes for CASSQVANNIQYF. Full variable domain (remainder filled in from reference TRBV18 and TRBJ2-4): NAGVMQNPRHLVRRRGQEARLRCSPMKGHSHVYWYRQLPEEGLKFMVYLQKENIIDESGMPKERFSAEFPKEGPSILRIQQVVRGDSAAYFCASSQVANNIQYFGAGTRLSVL.

This clonotype showed up many times. V gene TRBV5-6 combines with J gene TRBJ2-6; the D is unclear. CDR1 and CDR2 (germline): SGHDT, YYEEEE. V was shortened by 3 bases and J by 4 bases, with 8 bases between the two germline ends. The CDR3 covers 14 residues. CDR3 DNA sequence: TGTGCCAGCAGCTCAACGCCAGGGGCCAACGTCCTGACTTTC. It translates to CASSSTPGANVLTF.

This clonotype has at least ten counts. This chain connects TRBV7-2 to TRBJ1-2; 7 bases agree with TRBD1. V was pared by 4 bases and J by 0 bases, with 11 bases of the junction left unmatched. CDR3 length equals 17 residues. In germline, CDR1 is SGHTA, CDR2 FQGNSA. The CDR3 DNA is TGTGCCAGCAGCTCAGCCCCGTGGGACAGAGCTAACTATGGCTACACCTTC. Its translation is CASSSAPWDRANYGYTF. The variable domain in full, with the rest retrieved from reference TRBV7-2 and TRBJ1-2, is GAGVSQSPSNKVTEKGKDVELRCDPISGHTALYWYRQSLGQGLEFLIYFQGNSAPDKSGLPSDRFSAERTGGSVSTLTIQRTQQEDSAVYLCASSSAPWDRANYGYTFGSGTRLTVV.

The chain employs TRBV6-1 and TRBJ1-2, with TRBD1 matching over 8 bases. Germline-derived CDR1 and CDR2 are MNHNS and SASEGT. Germline trimming cut 8 bases from V and 7 bases from J; bases unmatched to any gene: 12. CDR3 length: 14 amino acids. As DNA, the CDR3 is TGTGCCAGCGTAGGGACAGGAGGTAGTGGTGGCTACACCTTC. Amino acids: CASVGTGGSGGYTF.

This clonotype was seen repeatedly, ten times or more. The V gene is TRBV28, the J gene TRBJ2-5; no clear D. The CDR3 spans 12 residues. V was cut by 6 bases and J by 9 bases, with 14 bases left in between. Per the germline V gene, CDR1 is MDHEN and CDR2 is SYDVKM. CDR3 sequence: CASSARIMAQYF. CDR3 sequence (DNA): TGTGCCAGCAGCGCGCGGATAATGGCCCAGTACTTC.

The V call is TRBV14, the J call TRBJ2-1, with D unresolved. This CDR3 is 13 amino acids long. Germline V gene sequence: CDR1 SGHDN, CDR2 FVKESK. Trimming pared 2 bases from V and 4 bases from J, leaving 6 bases between. In nucleotides, the CDR3 is TGTGCCAGCAGCCAACTAGTTTACAATGAGCAGTTCTTC. Translated, it gives CASSQLVYNEQFF.

The chain employs TRBV29-1 and TRBJ1-1; D is undetermined. With 2 bases removed from V and 3 bases from J, the gap between germline ends came to 4 bases. Germline V gene lookup returns CDR1 SQVTM and CDR2 ANQGSEA. The CDR3 contains 11 residues. The CDR3: CSVEMHTEAFF. The CDR3 DNA is TGCAGCGTTGAAATGCACACTGAAGCTTTCTTT.

The J gene is TRBJ2-1, the V gene TRBV29-1; 9 bases agree with TRBD2. V gave up 1 base and J gave up 0 bases; unmatched junction bases: 7. The CDR3 loop spans 17 amino acids. Germline assignment: CDR1 SQVTM and CDR2 ANQGSEA. This CDR3 is CSVEGGLAGRSYNEQFF. In DNA form, the CDR3 reads TGCAGCGTTGAAGGGGGTCTAGCGGGACGCTCCTACAATGAGCAGTTCTTC.

This clonotype was seen a handful of times. The rearrangement joins TRBV27 to TRBJ2-7; D gene ambiguous. The CDR3 spans 14 residues. With 3 bases removed from V and 2 bases from J, the gap between germline ends came to 11 bases. Looked up from germline, CDR1 is MNHEY and CDR2 is SMNVEV (reference sequence). The CDR3 spells CASSLAIAPYEQYF. The CDR3 nucleotides read TGTGCCAGCAGTTTGGCCATTGCCCCCTACGAGCAGTACTTC.

This clonotype was recorded a few times. The rearrangement links TRBV6-2 or TRBV6-3 to TRBJ2-2, with D uncertain. The CDR3 sequence is 15 residues long. CDR1 and CDR2 (germline): MNHEY, SVGEGT. V dropped 1 base and J dropped 1 base, with 7 bases sitting between them. CDR3 DNA sequence: TGTGCCAGCAGTTACTTTGCAGGGAACACCGGGGAGCTGTTTTTT. Translation: CASSYFAGNTGELFF.

The J gene is TRBJ1-2, the V gene TRBV7-2; D ambiguous. Germline V gives CDR1 SGHTA, CDR2 FQGNSA. Trimming took 7 bases from V and 2 from J, leaving 14 bases between them. The CDR3 runs 14 residues. The CDR3 region has the DNA TGTGCCAGCATACTGGGGAGGACCAACTATGGCTACACCTTC. This gives the protein CASILGRTNYGYTF. The variable domain in full, with the rest retrieved from reference TRBV7-2 and TRBJ1-2, is GAGVSQSPSNKVTEKGKDVELRCDPISGHTALYWYRQSLGQGLEFLIYFQGNSAPDKSGLPSDRFSAERTGGSVSTLTIQRTQQEDSAVYLCASILGRTNYGYTFGSGTRLTVV.

Only a few counts were recorded for this clonotype. In nucleotides, the CDR3 is TGTGCCAGCAGTTTTCTAGCGGTCGGCTCCTACAATGAGCAGTTCTTC. Amino acid sequence: CASSFLAVGSYNEQFF. The rearrangement joins TRBV12-3 or TRBV12-4 to TRBJ2-1; 7 bases are shared with TRBD2. This CDR3 is 16 amino acids long. With 3 bases clipped from V and 0 bases from J, the junction kept 5 bases outside the gene matches.

This clonotype was counted at least ten times. The chain uses TRBV30 and TRBJ1-2, with TRBD1 identical over 7 bases. V shed 4 bases and J 4 bases; nucleotides not matched to a gene: 12. CDR1 and CDR2 from the germline V gene are GTSNPN and SVGIG (reference sequence). This CDR3 spans 15 amino acids. The CDR3: CAWNGSPPGGYGYTF. The DNA of the CDR3 is TGTGCCTGGAACGGCAGCCCCCCAGGGGGCTATGGCTACACCTTC.

In its sample, this clonotype was seen a few times. This chain uses TRBV29-1 with TRBJ2-7; a possible D gene is TRBD2 (7 bases). The CDR3 length is 15 residues. Per the germline V gene, CDR1 is SQVTM and CDR2 is ANQGSEA. Trimming stripped 1 base from V and 2 bases from J, with 15 bases between. The CDR3 spells CSVEVLGGEAYEQYF. The DNA for the CDR3 is TGCAGCGTTGAAGTATTAGGGGGGGAGGCCTACGAGCAGTACTTC.

This chain connects TRBV20-1 to TRBJ2-1, with 10 bases that match TRBD2. The junction had 10 bases not matched to a gene; V was cut back by 3 bases and J by 8 bases. The germline V gene encodes CDR1 DFQATT and CDR2 SNEGSKA (reference sequence). CDR3 length equals 15 residues. The CDR3 region is CSASLAGAPGDEQFF. CDR3 DNA: TGCAGTGCTAGTCTAGCGGGAGCACCGGGGGATGAGCAGTTCTTC.

A few counts support this clonotype. J is TRBJ2-7 and V is TRBV11-1; tentatively, D is TRBD2 (6 bases). CDR1 is SGHAT and CDR2 is FQDESV in the germline V gene (reference sequence). The CDR3 has 15 amino acids. V lost 5 bases and J 2 bases, leaving 16 bases between the germline ends. Here the CDR3 DNA reads TGTGCCAGCAGCCCTTCCGACGGGAGTACCTACGAGCAGTACTTC. Its translation is CASSPSDGSTYEQYF.